The 13 T cell receptor beta chains in this list originate from one sample, sequenced in a study of CXCR3-negative and CXCR3-positive naive CD8 T cells. Carrying UMI labels, the TRB cDNA libraries were prepared through 5' RACE. For each CDR3 protein, TCRdb gives one entry from its re-call of the 5' RACE reads, without DNA. The sample table includes 45,000 to 55,000 distinct CDR3 sequences. The sample comprised memory CD8+ T cells from blood. These TCRs come from a human donor in good health. Some clones in this sample may be carry-over from other donors' samples.

The chain carries TRBV28 and TRBJ2-5. This CDR3 spans 12 amino acids. Germline CDR1 reads MDHEN; CDR2 reads SYDVKM. The CDR3 protein is CASSQVQETQYF.

V gene TRBV25-1 combines with J gene TRBJ2-5. From germline, CDR1 is MGHDK and CDR2 SYGVNS. This CDR3 region has 13 residues. The CDR3 here is CASSEDSSETQYF.

This clonotype shows up as large by frequency. This chain links TRBV20-1 with TRBJ1-5. Germline values: CDR1 DFQATT, CDR2 SNEGSKA (reference sequence). This CDR3 has 15 residues. CDR3 in amino acids: CSARDMGEGNQPQHF.

The gene calls are TRBV28 and TRBJ1-2. The CDR3 is 14 amino acids. In germline, CDR1 is MDHEN, CDR2 SYDVKM. CDR3 protein: CASSLLRQGLAGNF.

V gene TRBV15 combines with J gene TRBJ2-1. The CDR3 loop spans 15 amino acids. In germline, CDR1 is LNHNV, CDR2 YYDKDF (reference sequence). CDR3 region: CATSRGRTERNEQFF.

V and J are TRBV19 and TRBJ1-1; with no DNA, the TCRdb D assignment of TRBD1 cannot be verified. The CDR3 extends over 13 amino acids. CDR1 is LNHDA and CDR2 is SQIVND in the germline V gene (reference sequence). CDR3 loop: CASGIGDTYEAFF.

V usage is TRBV7-9 and J usage is TRBJ1-1; the D gene TCRdb calls, TRBD1, cannot be checked with no DNA. The CDR3 sequence is 16 residues long. The germline CDR1 and CDR2 sequences are SEHNR and FQNEAQ (reference sequence). The CDR3 spells CASSLAGPIPRTEAFF. Based on the CDR3 plus reference TRBV7-9 and TRBJ1-1, the full variable domain is DTGVSQNPRHKITKRGQNVTFRCDPISEHNRLYWYRQTLGQGPEFLTYFQNEAQLEKSRLLSDRFSAERPKGSFSTLEIQRTEQGDSAMYLCASSLAGPIPRTEAFFGQGTRLTVV.

J is TRBJ2-3 and V is TRBV28; TCRdb gives TRBD1 as the D gene, but with no DNA this cannot be confirmed. The CDR3 extends over 13 amino acids. From germline, CDR1 is MDHEN and CDR2 SYDVKM. CDR3 amino acids: CASSFRGTDTQYF.

This chain connects TRBV20-1 to TRBJ2-5; TCRdb selects TRBD2, and the lack of DNA leaves this call unchecked. Germline CDR1 reads DFQATT; CDR2 reads SNEGSKA (reference sequence). This CDR3 has 18 amino acids. The chain's CDR3 is CSARDRSWVGSSQETQYF.

The chain uses TRBV27 and TRBJ2-7; with no DNA, the TCRdb D assignment of TRBD1 cannot be verified. Germline V gene lookup returns CDR1 MNHEY and CDR2 SMNVEV (reference sequence). The CDR3 runs 15 residues. CDR3 sequence: CASSIGTGTPYEQYF.

The gene calls are TRBV29-1 and TRBJ2-7; the TCRdb D gene call, TRBD1, has no DNA to confirm it. Germline CDR1 is SQVTM and CDR2 is ANQGSEA. CDR3 length: 15 amino acids. The CDR3 loop is CSVAGTGPQGYEQYF.

The chain links TRBV28 to TRBJ2-7; the D gene TCRdb calls, TRBD1, cannot be checked with no DNA. Germline CDR1 reads MDHEN; CDR2 reads SYDVKM. CDR3 size: 15 residues. The CDR3 loop reads CASSLRGTLGHEQYF.

The V call is TRBV4-2, the J call TRBJ1-5; TCRdb outputs TRBD1, but without DNA this stays unchecked. Germline V gene sequence: CDR1 LGHNA, CDR2 YNFKEQ. This CDR3 region has 16 residues. CDR3 residues: CASSQEPGQGGQPQHF.